One sample yielded the 21 T cell receptor beta chains listed below, sequenced in a study of blood T cell repertoires in COVID-19. The protocol was immunoSEQ multiplex PCR, while the TCRdb copy is restricted to in-frame clones and leaves out a portion. This table holds more than 150,000 clones, roughly four fifths found once. Sequencing input: PBMCs or T cells enriched from blood (not recorded which). The origin of the receptors is a man in his fifties or sixties who had recovered from COVID-19.

V and J are TRBV5-4 and TRBJ1-2, with D perhaps TRBD1 (5 bases). The V end was cut by 3 bases, the J end by 4 bases, with 13 bases between. The CDR3 totals 14 residues. CDR1 and CDR2 (germline): SGHNT, YYREEE (reference sequence). The chain's CDR3 is CASSSERRGYGYTF. CDR3 DNA: TGTGCCAGCAGCTCGGAACGAAGGGGCTATGGCTACACCTTC.

The V call is TRBV9, the J call TRBJ2-3; 7 nucleotides agree with TRBD1. CDR3 length: 15 amino acids. The ends lost 5 bases at V and 0 bases at J; junction bases unmatched: 6. Germline values: CDR1 SGDLS, CDR2 YYNGEE. The CDR3 protein is CASSKEGASTDTQYF. In nucleotides, the CDR3 is TGTGCCAGCAGTAAAGAGGGGGCTAGCACAGATACGCAGTATTTT.

V gene TRBV7-9 combines with J gene TRBJ2-3, with D perhaps TRBD2 (6 bases). This CDR3 contains 16 residues. Germline values: CDR1 SEHNR, CDR2 FQNEAQ (reference sequence). With 1 base removed from V and 2 bases from J, the gap between germline ends came to 13 bases. The CDR3 here is CASSLDGSRPTDTQYF. CDR3 coding DNA: TGTGCCAGCAGCTTAGACGGGAGTCGACCCACAGATACGCAGTATTTT.

The CDR3 sequence: CASSSRQGASEQFF. The CDR3, as DNA: TGTGCCAGCAGCTCGAGACAGGGGGCTAGTGAGCAGTTCTTC. V and J are TRBV2 and TRBJ2-1; 10 bases map to TRBD1. The CDR3 consists of 14 residues. Germline V CDR1 and CDR2: SNHLY, FYNNEI. Trimming cost V 6 bases and J 9 bases; bases outside gene matches: 8.

V gene TRBV21-1 combines with J gene TRBJ1-2; the DNA was not used to check the table's D call, TRBD1. TRBV21-1 is a documented pseudogene. This CDR3 comprises 13 residues. This CDR3 reads CARRLRGNYGYTF. CDR3 coding DNA: TGTGCCAGGCGATTAAGGGGGAATTATGGCTACACCTTC.

V gene TRBV3-1 (or the pseudogene TRBV3-2) combines with J gene TRBJ2-2; the match to TRBD2 covers 11 bases. There are 16 residues in the CDR3. The germline V gene encodes CDR1 LGHDT and CDR2 YNNKEL (reference sequence). The V gene end was trimmed by 4 bases and the J gene end by 5 bases; junction bases not matched to a gene: 6. CDR3 DNA sequence: TGTGCCAGCAGCCCAGGGACTAGCGGAGTTACCGGGGAGCTGTTTTTT. Translating gives CASSPGTSGVTGELFF.

As DNA, the CDR3 is TGTGCCAGCAGTGAACAGGGACAGTACACAGATACGCAGTATTTT. This codes for CASSEQGQYTDTQYF. This sequence joins TRBV2 and TRBJ2-3, with 7 bases lining up with TRBD1. Germline assignment: CDR1 SNHLY and CDR2 FYNNEI. The CDR3 consists of 15 residues. Trimming cost V 2 bases and J 2 bases; bases outside gene matches: 4.

The rearrangement joins TRBV2 to TRBJ2-3; 12 nucleotides match TRBD1. This CDR3 region has 15 residues. Trimming removed 7 bases from V and 5 bases from J; junction bases left unmatched: 7. Germline V gene data show CDR1 as SNHLY and CDR2 as FYNNEI. Here the CDR3 reads CASTEGTGGEDTQYF. In nucleotides, the CDR3 is TGTGCCAGCACAGAGGGGACAGGGGGCGAAGATACGCAGTATTTT.

The chain recombines TRBV14 with TRBJ2-3, with a possible D match to TRBD1 (6 bases). Between the trimmed V and J ends, which lost 2 bases and 0 bases, there was a span of 12 bases. The CDR3 runs 16 residues. Germline CDR1 reads SGHDN; CDR2 reads FVKESK. CDR3 amino acids: CASSQFRTASTDTQYF. CDR3 coding DNA: TGTGCCAGCAGCCAATTCAGGACAGCTAGCACAGATACGCAGTATTTT.

This clone turned up a few times. The chain carries TRBV6-5 and TRBJ2-5; D might be TRBD2 (7 bases). The CDR3 is 15 amino acids. V lost 0 bases and J 5 bases, leaving 13 bases between the germline ends. Germline V gives CDR1 MNHEY, CDR2 SVGAGI. The CDR3 loop reads CASSYSGGGRETQYF. In DNA, the CDR3 is TGTGCCAGCAGTTACTCGGGGGGGGGCAGGGAGACCCAGTACTTC.

This chain links TRBV18 with TRBJ1-2; no clear D. The CDR3 length is 15 residues. With 0 bases removed from V and 8 bases from J, the gap between germline ends came to 16 bases. Germline values: CDR1 KGHSH, CDR2 LQKENI. The CDR3 is CASSPPKRLPRGYTF. DNA of the CDR3: TGTGCCAGCTCACCACCAAAGAGACTCCCGCGGGGCTACACCTTC.

The chain links TRBV6-5 to TRBJ2-5, with 10 bases identical to TRBD2. Germline trimming cut 4 bases from V and 4 bases from J; bases unmatched to any gene: 3. The V gene's germline CDR1 is MNHEY and CDR2 SVGAGI. CDR3 length: 14 amino acids. In nucleotides, the CDR3 is TGTGCCAGCAGTTTCCGGACTAGCGGAGAGACCCAGTACTTC. It encodes CASSFRTSGETQYF.

The rearrangement links TRBV6-1 to TRBJ1-2; 9 positions match TRBD1. Germline trimming cut 6 bases from V and 8 bases from J; bases unmatched to any gene: 13. This CDR3 contains 15 residues. From germline, CDR1 is MNHNS and CDR2 SASEGT. CDR3 sequence: CASREFTGQGPGYTF. Written as DNA, the CDR3 is TGTGCCAGCAGAGAATTCACGGGACAGGGCCCCGGCTACACCTTC.

The chain joins TRBV3-1 (or the pseudogene TRBV3-2) to TRBJ1-2, with 11 positions matching TRBD1. The V segment lost 1 base and the J segment 8 bases; nucleotides outside the gene matches: 0. The CDR3 has 13 amino acids. CDR1 is LGHDT and CDR2 is YNNKEL in the germline V gene (reference sequence). CDR3 coding DNA: TGTGCCAGCAGCCAAGGGACAGGGGGCGGCTACACCTTC. This encodes CASSQGTGGGYTF.

The rearrangement links TRBV18 to TRBJ1-2, with D possibly being TRBD1 (6 bases). The V gene's germline CDR1 is KGHSH and CDR2 LQKENI. The CDR3 totals 14 residues. Trimming left V 2 bases short and J 0 bases short, with 7 bases between. The CDR3 protein is CASSPRQANYGYTF. Written as DNA, the CDR3 is TGTGCCAGCTCACCAAGACAGGCTAACTATGGCTACACCTTC. The full variable domain, rest sourced from reference TRBV18 and TRBJ1-2, is NAGVMQNPRHLVRRRGQEARLRCSPMKGHSHVYWYRQLPEEGLKFMVYLQKENIIDESGMPKERFSAEFPKEGPSILRIQQVVRGDSAAYFCASSPRQANYGYTFGSGTRLTVV.

This rearrangement joins TRBV6-1 to TRBJ1-5; D is uncertain. V was trimmed by 2 bases and J by 5 bases, leaving 13 bases between them. Germline CDR1 reads MNHNS; CDR2 reads SASEGT. The CDR3 is 15 residues long. The CDR3 DNA follows: TGTGCCAGCAGTGAAACCGTGACACATTATCAGCCCCAGCATTTT. It yields the protein CASSETVTHYQPQHF.

V and J are TRBV5-1 and TRBJ2-2; a possible D gene is TRBD2 (6 bases). V gave up 4 bases and J gave up 3 bases, with 13 bases separating them. Germline CDR1 and CDR2: SGHRS and YFSETQ. The CDR3 sequence is 15 residues long. In DNA form, the CDR3 reads TGCGCCAGCAGCCCCCCCTGGGGGGACACCGGGGAGCTGTTTTTT. This encodes CASSPPWGDTGELFF.

The chain employs TRBV3-1 (or the pseudogene TRBV3-2) and TRBJ2-1; TRBD2 matches 11 bases. The germline V gene encodes CDR1 LGHDT and CDR2 YNNKEL (reference sequence). V lost 3 bases to trimming and J lost 4 bases; unmatched junction nucleotides: 5. The length of the CDR3 is 16 residues. CDR3 sequence reads: CASSQSSGGDYNEQFF. CDR3 DNA sequence: TGTGCCAGCAGCCAGAGTAGCGGGGGGGATTACAATGAGCAGTTCTTC.

The chain recombines TRBV28 with TRBJ1-6; TRBD1 might be the D (6 bases). V was shortened by 1 base and J by 9 bases, with 19 bases between the two germline ends. Germline CDR1 and CDR2: MDHEN and SYDVKM. This CDR3 comprises 17 residues. The CDR3 DNA sequence: TGTGCCAGCAGTTTATATTCGACCGGGACAAGGGGTTCACCCCTCCACTTT. Its translation is CASSLYSTGTRGSPLHF.

This clone was detected once. This chain connects TRBV20-1 to TRBJ2-6, with TRBD2 matching over 10 bases. Germline lookup yields CDR1 DFQATT and CDR2 SNEGSKA (reference sequence). This CDR3 spans 21 amino acids. The V and J ends lost 3 bases and 4 bases, in that order; junction bases with no gene match: 21. CDR3 DNA sequence: TGCAGTGCTAGTCCTAGCGGGAGTACCCCTTTTCACCCAACGGGGGCCAACGTCCTGACTTTC. Translating gives CSASPSGSTPFHPTGANVLTF.

The V gene is TRBV6-2 or TRBV6-3, the J gene TRBJ1-2; possibly TRBD1 for D (6 bases). The CDR3 runs 13 residues. Germline lookup yields CDR1 MNHEY and CDR2 SVGEGT. Trimming took 5 bases from V and 6 from J, leaving 13 bases between them. CDR3 protein: CASSRTAPDGYTF. The CDR3, as DNA: TGTGCCAGCAGTCGGACAGCCCCGGATGGCTACACCTTC.